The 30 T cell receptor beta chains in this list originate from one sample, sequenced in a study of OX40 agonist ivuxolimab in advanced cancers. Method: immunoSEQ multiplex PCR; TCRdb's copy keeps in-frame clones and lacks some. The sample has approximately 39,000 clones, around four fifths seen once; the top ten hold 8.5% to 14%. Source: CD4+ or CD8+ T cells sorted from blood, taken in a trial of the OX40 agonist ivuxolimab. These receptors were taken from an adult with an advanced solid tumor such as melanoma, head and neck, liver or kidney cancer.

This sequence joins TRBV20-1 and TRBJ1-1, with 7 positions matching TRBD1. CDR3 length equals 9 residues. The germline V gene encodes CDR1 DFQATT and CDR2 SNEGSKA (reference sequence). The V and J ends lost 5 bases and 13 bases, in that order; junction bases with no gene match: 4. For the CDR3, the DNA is TGCAGTGCTGGCCGACAGGGTTTCTTT. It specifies CSAGRQGFF.

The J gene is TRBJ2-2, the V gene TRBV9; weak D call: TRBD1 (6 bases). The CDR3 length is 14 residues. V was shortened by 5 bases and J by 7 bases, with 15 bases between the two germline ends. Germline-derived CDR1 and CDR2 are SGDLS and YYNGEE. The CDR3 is CASRATGIGGELFF. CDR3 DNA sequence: TGTGCCAGCAGAGCCACAGGGATTGGCGGGGAGCTGTTTTTT.

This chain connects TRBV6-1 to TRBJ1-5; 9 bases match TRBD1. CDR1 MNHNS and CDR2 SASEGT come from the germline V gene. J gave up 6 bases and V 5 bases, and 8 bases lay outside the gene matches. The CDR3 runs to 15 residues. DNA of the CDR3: TGTGCCAGCAGTTTAGGACAGGGGAAGATTCAGCCCCAGCATTTT. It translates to CASSLGQGKIQPQHF.

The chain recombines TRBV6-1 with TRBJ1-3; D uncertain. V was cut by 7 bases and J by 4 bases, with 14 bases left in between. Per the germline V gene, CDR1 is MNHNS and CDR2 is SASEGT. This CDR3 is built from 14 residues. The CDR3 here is CASILLEPGNTIYF. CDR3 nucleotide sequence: TGTGCCAGCATCCTCCTGGAGCCCGGAAACACCATATATTTT.

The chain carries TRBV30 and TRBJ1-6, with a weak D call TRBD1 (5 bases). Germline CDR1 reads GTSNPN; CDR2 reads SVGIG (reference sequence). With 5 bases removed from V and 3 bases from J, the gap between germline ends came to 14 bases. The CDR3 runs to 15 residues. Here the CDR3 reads CAWARVGLYNSPLHF. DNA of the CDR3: TGTGCCTGGGCGCGGGTGGGGCTCTATAATTCACCCCTCCACTTT.

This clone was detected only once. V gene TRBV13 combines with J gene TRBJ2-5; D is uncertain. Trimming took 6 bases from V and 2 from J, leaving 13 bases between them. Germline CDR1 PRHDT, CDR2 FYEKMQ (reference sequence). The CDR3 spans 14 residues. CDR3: CASSEGYEQETQYF. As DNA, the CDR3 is TGTGCCAGCAGTGAAGGGTATGAGCAAGAGACCCAGTACTTC.

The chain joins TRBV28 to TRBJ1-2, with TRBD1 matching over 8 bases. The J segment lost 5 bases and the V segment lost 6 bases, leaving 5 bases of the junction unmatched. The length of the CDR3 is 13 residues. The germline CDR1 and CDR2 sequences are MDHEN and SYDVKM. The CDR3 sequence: CASRKQGEYGYTF. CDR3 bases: TGTGCCAGCAGGAAACAGGGGGAATATGGCTACACCTTC.

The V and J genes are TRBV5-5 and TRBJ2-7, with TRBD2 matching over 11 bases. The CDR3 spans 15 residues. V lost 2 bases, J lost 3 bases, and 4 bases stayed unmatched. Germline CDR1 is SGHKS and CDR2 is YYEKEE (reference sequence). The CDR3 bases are TGTGCCAGCAGCTTTCGGCTAGCGGGGGGCTACGAGCAGTACTTC. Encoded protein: CASSFRLAGGYEQYF.

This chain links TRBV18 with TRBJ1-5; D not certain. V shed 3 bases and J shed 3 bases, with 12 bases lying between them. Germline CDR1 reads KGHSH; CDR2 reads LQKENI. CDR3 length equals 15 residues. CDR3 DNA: TGTGCCAGCTCACCCGGATTGTCAGACAATCAGCCCCAGCATTTT. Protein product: CASSPGLSDNQPQHF.

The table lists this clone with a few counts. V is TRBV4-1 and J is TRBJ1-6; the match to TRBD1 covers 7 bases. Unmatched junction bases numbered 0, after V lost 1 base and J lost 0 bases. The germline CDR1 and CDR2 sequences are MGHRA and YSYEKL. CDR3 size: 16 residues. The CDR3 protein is CASSQAGGSYNSPLHF. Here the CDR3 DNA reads TGCGCCAGCAGCCAAGCAGGGGGCTCCTATAATTCACCCCTCCACTTT.

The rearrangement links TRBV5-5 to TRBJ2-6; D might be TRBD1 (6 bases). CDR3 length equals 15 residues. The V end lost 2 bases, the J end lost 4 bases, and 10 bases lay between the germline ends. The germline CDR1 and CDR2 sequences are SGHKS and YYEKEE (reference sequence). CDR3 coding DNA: TGTGCCAGCAGCTTCCAGGGGTCCGGGGCCAACGTCCTGACTTTC. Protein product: CASSFQGSGANVLTF.

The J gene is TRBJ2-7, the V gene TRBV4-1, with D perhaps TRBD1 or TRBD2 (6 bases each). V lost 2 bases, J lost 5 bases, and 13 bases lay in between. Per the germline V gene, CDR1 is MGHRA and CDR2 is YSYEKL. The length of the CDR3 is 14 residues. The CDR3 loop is CASSQQGRKDEQYF. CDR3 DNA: TGCGCCAGCAGCCAACAGGGGAGGAAGGACGAGCAGTACTTC.

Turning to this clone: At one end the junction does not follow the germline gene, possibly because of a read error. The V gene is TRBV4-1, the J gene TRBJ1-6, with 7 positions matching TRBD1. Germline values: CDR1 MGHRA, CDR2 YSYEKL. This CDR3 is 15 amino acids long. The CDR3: CASNQETGMYSPLHF. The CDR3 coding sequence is TGCGCCAGCAACCAAGAGACAGGGATGTATTCACCCCTCCACTTT.

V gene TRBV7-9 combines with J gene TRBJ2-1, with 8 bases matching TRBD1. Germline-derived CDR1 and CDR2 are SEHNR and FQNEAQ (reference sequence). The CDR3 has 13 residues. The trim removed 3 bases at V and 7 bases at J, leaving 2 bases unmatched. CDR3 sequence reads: CASSFRDRNEQFF. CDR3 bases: TGTGCCAGCAGCTTCCGGGACAGGAATGAGCAGTTCTTC.

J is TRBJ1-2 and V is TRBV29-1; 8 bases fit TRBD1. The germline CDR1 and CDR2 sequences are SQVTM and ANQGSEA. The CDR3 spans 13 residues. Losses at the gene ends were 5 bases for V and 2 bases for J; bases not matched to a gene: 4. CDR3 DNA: TGCAGCGTTTTGCGGACAGGGAACTATGGCTACACCTTC. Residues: CSVLRTGNYGYTF.

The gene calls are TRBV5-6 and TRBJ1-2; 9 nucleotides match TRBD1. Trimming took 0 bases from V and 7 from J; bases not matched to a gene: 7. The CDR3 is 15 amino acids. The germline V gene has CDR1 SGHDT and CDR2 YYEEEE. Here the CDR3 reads CASSLARDRVRGYTF. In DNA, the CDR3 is TGTGCCAGCAGCTTGGCCAGGGACAGGGTCCGTGGCTACACCTTC.

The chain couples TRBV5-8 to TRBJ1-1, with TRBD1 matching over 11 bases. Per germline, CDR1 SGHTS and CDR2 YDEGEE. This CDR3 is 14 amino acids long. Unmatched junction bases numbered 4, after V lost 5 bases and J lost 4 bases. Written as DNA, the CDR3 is TGTGCCAGCAGTACCGGGACAGGGGGCACTGAAGCTTTCTTT. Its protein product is CASSTGTGGTEAFF.

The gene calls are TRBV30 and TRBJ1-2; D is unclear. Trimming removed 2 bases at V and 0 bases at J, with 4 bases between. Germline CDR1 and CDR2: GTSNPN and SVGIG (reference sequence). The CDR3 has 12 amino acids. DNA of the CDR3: TGTGCCTGGAGTTCTGCTAACTATGGCTACACCTTC. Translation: CAWSSANYGYTF. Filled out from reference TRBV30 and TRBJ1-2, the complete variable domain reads SQTIHQWPATLVQPVGSPLSLECTVEGTSNPNLYWYRQAAGRGLQLLFYSVGIGQISSEVPQNLSASRPQDRQFILSSKKLLLSDSGFYLCAWSSANYGYTFGSGTRLTVV.

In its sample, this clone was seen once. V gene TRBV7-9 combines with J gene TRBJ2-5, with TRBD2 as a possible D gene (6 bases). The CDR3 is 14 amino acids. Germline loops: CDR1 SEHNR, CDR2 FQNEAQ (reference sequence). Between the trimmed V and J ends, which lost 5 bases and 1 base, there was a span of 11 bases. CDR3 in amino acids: CASSPRETQETQYF. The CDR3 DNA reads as TGTGCCAGCAGCCCCCGGGAGACCCAAGAGACCCAGTACTTC.

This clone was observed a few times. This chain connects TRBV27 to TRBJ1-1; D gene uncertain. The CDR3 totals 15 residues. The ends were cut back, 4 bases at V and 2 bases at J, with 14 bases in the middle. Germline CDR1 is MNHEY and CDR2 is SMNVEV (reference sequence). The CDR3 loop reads CASSSRLGYNTEAFF. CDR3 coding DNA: TGTGCCAGCAGTTCTAGACTCGGTTACAACACTGAAGCTTTCTTT.

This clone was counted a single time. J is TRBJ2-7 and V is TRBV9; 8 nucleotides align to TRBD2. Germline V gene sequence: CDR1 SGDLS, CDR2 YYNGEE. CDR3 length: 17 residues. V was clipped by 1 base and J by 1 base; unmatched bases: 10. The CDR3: CASSVSMSTGGSYEQYF. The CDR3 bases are TGTGCCAGCAGCGTATCTATGAGCACGGGGGGGTCCTACGAGCAGTACTTC.

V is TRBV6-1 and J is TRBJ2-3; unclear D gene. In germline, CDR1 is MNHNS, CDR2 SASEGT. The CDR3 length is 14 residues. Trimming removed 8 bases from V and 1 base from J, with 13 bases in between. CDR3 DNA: TGTGCCAGCGGAAGGGAAGAAGGCACAGATACGCAGTATTTT. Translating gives CASGREEGTDTQYF.

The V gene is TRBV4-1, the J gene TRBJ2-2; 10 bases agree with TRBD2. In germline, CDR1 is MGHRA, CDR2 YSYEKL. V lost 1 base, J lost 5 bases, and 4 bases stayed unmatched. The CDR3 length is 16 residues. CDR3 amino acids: CASSQAERGGTGELFF. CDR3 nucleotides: TGCGCCAGCAGCCAAGCAGAGCGGGGGGGGACCGGGGAGCTGTTTTTT.

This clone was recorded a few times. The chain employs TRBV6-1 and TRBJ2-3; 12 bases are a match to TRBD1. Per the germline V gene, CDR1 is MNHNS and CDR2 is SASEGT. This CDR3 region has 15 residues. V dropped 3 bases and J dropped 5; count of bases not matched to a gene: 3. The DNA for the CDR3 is TGTGCCAGCAGTGACGGGACAGGGGGCGTAGATACGCAGTATTTT. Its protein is CASSDGTGGVDTQYF.

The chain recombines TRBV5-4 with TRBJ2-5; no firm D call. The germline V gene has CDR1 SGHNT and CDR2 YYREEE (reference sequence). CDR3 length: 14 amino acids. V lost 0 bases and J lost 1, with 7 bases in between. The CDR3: CASSLAGSQETQYF. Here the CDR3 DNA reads TGTGCCAGCAGCTTGGCGGGTAGCCAAGAGACCCAGTACTTC.

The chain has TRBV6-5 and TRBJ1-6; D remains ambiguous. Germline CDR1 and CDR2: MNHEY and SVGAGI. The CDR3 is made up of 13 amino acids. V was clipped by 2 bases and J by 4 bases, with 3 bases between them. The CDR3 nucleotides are TGTGCCAGCAGTTACCGGTATAATTCACCCCTCCACTTT. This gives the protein CASSYRYNSPLHF.

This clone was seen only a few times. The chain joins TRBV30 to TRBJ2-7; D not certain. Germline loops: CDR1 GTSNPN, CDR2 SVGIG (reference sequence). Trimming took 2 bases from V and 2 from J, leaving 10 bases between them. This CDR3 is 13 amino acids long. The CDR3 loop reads CAWSRADAYEQYF. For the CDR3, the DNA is TGTGCCTGGAGTAGGGCAGACGCCTACGAGCAGTACTTC. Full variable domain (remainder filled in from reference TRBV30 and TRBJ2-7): SQTIHQWPATLVQPVGSPLSLECTVEGTSNPNLYWYRQAAGRGLQLLFYSVGIGQISSEVPQNLSASRPQDRQFILSSKKLLLSDSGFYLCAWSRADAYEQYFGPGTRLTVT.

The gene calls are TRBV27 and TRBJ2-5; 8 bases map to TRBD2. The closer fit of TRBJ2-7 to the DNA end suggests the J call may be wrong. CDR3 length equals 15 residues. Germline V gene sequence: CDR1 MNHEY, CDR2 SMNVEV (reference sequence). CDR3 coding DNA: TGTGCCAGCAGTTTGGCGGGACTAGTTTCCGACGAGCAGTACTTC. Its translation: CASSLAGLVSDEQYF.

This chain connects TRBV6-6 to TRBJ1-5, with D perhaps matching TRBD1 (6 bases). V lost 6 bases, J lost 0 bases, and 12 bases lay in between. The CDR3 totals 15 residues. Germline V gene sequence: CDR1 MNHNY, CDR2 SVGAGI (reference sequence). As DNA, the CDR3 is TGTGCCAGCAGGATGGGACAAAATAGCAATCAGCCCCAGCATTTT. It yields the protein CASRMGQNSNQPQHF.

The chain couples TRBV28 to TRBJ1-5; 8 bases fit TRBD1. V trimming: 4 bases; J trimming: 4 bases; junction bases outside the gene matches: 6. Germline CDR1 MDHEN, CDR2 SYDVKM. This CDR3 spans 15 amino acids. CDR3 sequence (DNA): TGTGCCAGCAGTTCAGCTACAGGGGGGAATCAGCCCCAGCATTTT. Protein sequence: CASSSATGGNQPQHF.